This TCR beta chain was identified in a study of molecular identifiers for immune sequencing clone quantification. TCRdb analysed the PCR reads with MiXCR anew, one entry per CDR3 protein. The sample holds about 640,000 distinct CDR3 sequences, 15% to 20% seen once. The CDR3 is 14 residues long. Trimming removed 4 bases at V and 3 bases at J, with 10 bases between. The germline V gene has CDR1 SGHAT and CDR2 FQNNGV. On this clonotype: Possible read error: a much larger clone is one base away.

The chain recombines TRBV11-2 with TRBJ2-1; D ambiguous. Sequenced: naive CD8+ T cells from blood, with Jurkat cell RNA spiked in. Documented subset: FACS-sorted CD8+CD4-CCR7+CD45RA+ naive T cells. This clonotype was obtained from a human donor in good health. Some libraries in this study had Jurkat cell RNA spiked in. This chain's CDR3 is CASSSLGSYNEQFF. CDR3 coding DNA: TGTGCCAGCAGCTCCCTCGGCAGCTACAATGAGCAGTTCTTC.